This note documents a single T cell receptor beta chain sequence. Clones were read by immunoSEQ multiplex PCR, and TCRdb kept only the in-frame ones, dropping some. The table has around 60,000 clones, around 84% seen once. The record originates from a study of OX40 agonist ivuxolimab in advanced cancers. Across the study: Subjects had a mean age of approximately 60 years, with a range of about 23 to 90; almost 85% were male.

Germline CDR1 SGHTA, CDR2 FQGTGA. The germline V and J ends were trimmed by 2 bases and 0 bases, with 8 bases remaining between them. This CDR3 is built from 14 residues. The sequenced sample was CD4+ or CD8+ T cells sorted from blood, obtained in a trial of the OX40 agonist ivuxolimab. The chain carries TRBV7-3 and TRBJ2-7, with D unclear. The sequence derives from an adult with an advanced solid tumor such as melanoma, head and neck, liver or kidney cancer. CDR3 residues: CASSLDHYSYEQYF. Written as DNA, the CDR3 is TGTGCCAGCAGCTTAGACCATTACTCCTACGAGCAGTACTTC.